The TCR beta chain under discussion was sequenced for a study of CD8+ T cells in alopecia areata. Treatment defined: oral pan-JAK inhibitor, 5-10 mg twice daily. With V trimmed by 5 bases and J by 5 bases, 7 bases remained unmatched. Germline V gene lookup returns CDR1 SEHNR and CDR2 FQNEAQ (reference sequence). The CDR3 is 14 residues long. Sequencing templates came from extracted RNA that was reverse transcribed into cDNA. Profiling relied on immunoSEQ multiplex PCR, and the TCRdb table lists in-frame clones only, not all of them. The sample yields fewer than 250,000 clones, around 43% seen once. The chain links TRBV7-9 to TRBJ2-3; 7 nucleotides match TRBD2. The receptor's source is a human donor with alopecia areata. The starting material was CD4+ T cells sorted from blood, obtained between weeks 36 and 40, from a patient treated with tofacitinib. The CDR3 DNA is TGTGCCAGCAGCCCACGGGAGGCCGGAGATACGCAGTATTTT. The encoded protein is CASSPREAGDTQYF.